These 17 T cell receptor beta chains originate from one sample sequenced in a study of PD-1 blockade in classical Hodgkin lymphoma. Assay: immunoSEQ multiplex PCR; the TCRdb copy retains only in-frame clones and omits some. The sample lists 25,000 to 35,000 clones, 85% occurring once. Each patient experienced a relapse that followed autologous stem cell transplantation, and brentuximab vedotin exposure varied. Magnetic negative selection served to purify CD4+ T cells out of PBMCs that had been thawed. This specimen was CD4+ T cells from blood, taken at baseline. The source is a human donor with classical Hodgkin lymphoma.

The chain couples TRBV4-2 to TRBJ1-2; D not certain. CDR3 length: 15 residues. Germline V gene data show CDR1 as LGHNA and CDR2 as YNFKEQ. Trimming took off 4 bases at V and 4 bases at J, with 16 bases between the two ends. CDR3 nucleotide sequence: TGTGCCAGCAGCCCGGAGATTGGGGTCGGCTATGGCTACACCTTC. The encoded protein is CASSPEIGVGYGYTF.

This sequence joins TRBV14 and TRBJ1-1; no clear D gene. The CDR3 runs 16 residues. V was cut by 1 base and J by 1 base, with 13 bases left in between. The germline V gene encodes CDR1 SGHDN and CDR2 FVKESK. The CDR3 reads CASSQGLGVGNTEAFF. The CDR3 coding sequence is TGTGCCAGCAGCCAAGGTCTAGGTGTCGGGAACACTGAAGCTTTCTTT. Full variable domain (remainder filled in from reference TRBV14 and TRBJ1-1): EAGVTQFPSHSVIEKGQTVTLRCDPISGHDNLYWYRRVMGKEIKFLLHFVKESKQDESGMPNNRFLAERTGGTYSTLKVQPAELEDSGVYFCASSQGLGVGNTEAFFGQGTRLTVV.

This chain connects TRBV6-6 to TRBJ1-1; a possible D gene is TRBD1 (6 bases). V gave up 5 bases and J gave up 9 bases, with 19 bases separating them. Germline V gene lookup returns CDR1 MNHNY and CDR2 SVGAGI (reference sequence). This CDR3 comprises 14 residues. CDR3 DNA: TGTGCCAGCAGTCCACCCGGGGGGGCCGTGCAAGCTTTCTTT. Its protein product is CASSPPGGAVQAFF.

V and J are TRBV19 and TRBJ1-5, with a weak D call TRBD1 (5 bases). CDR1 is LNHDA, CDR2 SQIVND, per germline (reference sequence). Between the trimmed V and J ends, which lost 1 base and 6 bases, there was a span of 13 bases. CDR3 size: 15 residues. This chain's CDR3 is CASSIGDSRGQPQHF. The CDR3 DNA sequence: TGTGCCAGTAGTATAGGAGACAGCCGGGGTCAGCCCCAGCATTTT.

The rearrangement links TRBV20-1 to TRBJ1-1; D ambiguous. V was pared by 6 bases and J by 3 bases, with 5 bases between. This CDR3 is 10 amino acids long. Germline lookup yields CDR1 DFQATT and CDR2 SNEGSKA (reference sequence). CDR3 DNA sequence: TGCAGTGCCCCATACACTGAAGCTTTCTTT. This gives the protein CSAPYTEAFF.

This clone has just one count. V gene TRBV11-2 combines with J gene TRBJ2-1; the match to TRBD2 covers 9 bases. The germline CDR1 and CDR2 sequences are SGHAT and FQNNGV. This CDR3 is built from 14 residues. Trimming at V came to 8 bases and at J to 2 bases, leaving 4 bases not matched to a gene. Here the CDR3 DNA reads TGTGCCAGCCAAGCGGGAGGAGCCTACAATGAGCAGTTCTTC. Translation: CASQAGGAYNEQFF.

The V and J genes are TRBV11-2 and TRBJ2-7; perhaps TRBD1 as D (7 bases). The CDR3 runs 19 residues. The germline CDR1 and CDR2 sequences are SGHAT and FQNNGV. Trimming took off 5 bases at V and 2 bases at J, with 28 bases between the two ends. Here the CDR3 reads CASSPLNRGRVADTYEQYF. The CDR3 region has the DNA TGTGCCAGCAGCCCGCTTAATAGGGGGCGGGTAGCGGATACCTACGAGCAGTACTTC.

The gene calls are TRBV30 and TRBJ2-7, with TRBD2 identical over 9 bases. The V and J ends lost 5 bases and 6 bases, in that order; junction bases with no gene match: 8. This CDR3 has 13 residues. Germline CDR1 is GTSNPN and CDR2 is SVGIG (reference sequence). The CDR3 protein is CAWDTASGTEQYF. The CDR3 DNA follows: TGTGCCTGGGACACTGCTAGCGGGACCGAGCAGTACTTC.

The chain employs TRBV7-6 and TRBJ2-2; 9 nucleotides line up with TRBD1. The ends lost 6 bases at V and 3 bases at J; junction bases unmatched: 8. The length of the CDR3 is 16 residues. The germline gives CDR1 SGHVS, CDR2 FNYEAQ. DNA of the CDR3: TGTGCCAGCAGTTTACTCCGGGACAGGGACACCGGGGAGCTGTTTTTT. This gives the protein CASSLLRDRDTGELFF.

CDR3 sequence: CASSYTRGRWEQYF. CDR3 nucleotides: TGTGCCAGCAGCTATACACGCGGGAGATGGGAGCAGTACTTC. The V gene is TRBV11-2, the J gene TRBJ2-7; 7 positions match TRBD2. J was trimmed by 7 bases and V by 4 bases; bases with no gene match: 10. CDR1 is SGHAT and CDR2 is FQNNGV in the germline V gene. This CDR3 spans 14 amino acids.

The chain uses TRBV13 and TRBJ1-1; D is perhaps TRBD1 (6 bases). V lost 5 bases to trimming and J lost 0 bases, with 16 bases between them. Germline V gene lookup returns CDR1 PRHDT and CDR2 FYEKMQ (reference sequence). The CDR3 has 16 amino acids. CDR3: CASSRRGGRMNTEAFF. DNA of the CDR3: TGTGCCAGCAGCCGACGAGGGGGTAGGATGAACACTGAAGCTTTCTTT. Complete variable domain (other parts from reference TRBV13 and TRBJ1-1): AAGVIQSPRHLIKEKRETATLKCYPIPRHDTVYWYQQGPGQDPQFLISFYEKMQSDKGSIPDRFSAQQFSDYHSELNMSSLELGDSALYFCASSRRGGRMNTEAFFGQGTRLTVV.

The V gene is TRBV6-5, the J gene TRBJ1-2; TRBD1 matches at 8 bases. CDR3 length: 13 residues. CDR1 and CDR2 from the germline V gene are MNHEY and SVGAGI. With 2 bases clipped from V and 7 bases from J, the junction kept 3 bases outside the gene matches. The DNA for the CDR3 is TGTGCCAGCAGTTACCTTGACAGGGGTGGCTACACCTTC. Translated: CASSYLDRGGYTF.

The chain uses TRBV6-5 and TRBJ2-1; 10 positions agree with TRBD2. This CDR3 is 15 amino acids long. Germline V CDR1 and CDR2: MNHEY, SVGAGI. V lost 4 bases, J lost 3 bases, and 3 bases stayed unmatched. The CDR3 DNA reads as TGTGCCAGCAGTTCGACTAGCGGGTTCTACAATGAGCAGTTCTTC. Amino acid sequence: CASSSTSGFYNEQFF.

This rearrangement joins TRBV7-2 to TRBJ2-7, with 12 bases aligning to TRBD2. Looked up from germline, CDR1 is SGHTA and CDR2 is FQGNSA. CDR3 length: 17 amino acids. Trimming removed 5 bases from V and 1 base from J; junction bases left unmatched: 9. This CDR3 reads CASSLWTSGTISYEQYF. The CDR3 bases are TGTGCCAGCAGCCTATGGACTAGCGGGACTATTTCCTACGAGCAGTACTTC.

The chain has TRBV5-1 and TRBJ2-1; D might be TRBD2 (6 bases). Trimming took 4 bases from V and 9 from J, leaving 23 bases between them. Germline CDR1 and CDR2: SGHRS and YFSETQ. This CDR3 spans 16 amino acids. The CDR3 region is CASSPNWDLAIVEQFF. CDR3 DNA sequence: TGCGCCAGCAGCCCTAATTGGGACTTAGCCATAGTTGAGCAGTTCTTC.

The chain combines TRBV15 with TRBJ2-1; 9 bases are shared with TRBD2. Germline loops: CDR1 LNHNV, CDR2 YYDKDF (reference sequence). Trimming took 3 bases from V and 9 from J; bases not matched to a gene: 6. The CDR3 totals 14 residues. CDR3 coding DNA: TGTGCCACCAGCAGGGGAGCTAGCGGGATTGAGCAGTTCTTC. It translates to CATSRGASGIEQFF.

V gene TRBV28 combines with J gene TRBJ1-5; TRBD1 might be the D (5 bases). The germline CDR1 and CDR2 sequences are MDHEN and SYDVKM. This CDR3 comprises 14 residues. The V end lost 1 base, the J end lost 9 bases, and 13 bases lay between the germline ends. The CDR3, as DNA: TGTGCCAGCAGTTTATCCCCAAAGCAGGGGCCCCAGCATTTT. It codes for CASSLSPKQGPQHF.